Reported below is one TCR beta chain. Trimming took 4 bases from V and 0 from J, leaving 11 bases between them. CDR3 size: 15 residues. The V gene's germline CDR1 is LGHDT and CDR2 YNNKEL (reference sequence). Clones were sequenced by immunoSEQ multiplex PCR, and TCRdb holds only the in-frame ones, with some missing. This table has around 79,000 clones, under 95% appearing once. The sample originates from a study of control samples from healthy donors and cancer patients. The J gene is TRBJ2-3, the V gene TRBV3-1 (or the pseudogene TRBV3-2), with D possibly being TRBD2 (6 bases). What was sequenced was PBMCs. The source of this sequence is a middle-aged woman with lung cancer. CDR3 coding DNA: TGTGCCAGCAGCCCGGGCGGGGCCAGCACAGATACGCAGTATTTT. Its translation: CASSPGGASTDTQYF.